This T cell receptor beta chain was sequenced during a study of PD-L1 blockade in urothelial cancer. Study-wide points: At the 3-week point, tumor-associated blood clones expanded more in durable-benefit patients.

Trimming shortened V by 4 bases and J by 3 bases, and 11 bases separated the two germline ends. The CDR3 covers 14 residues. Per the germline V gene, CDR1 is SGHDT and CDR2 is YYEEEE. With regard to this clone: Its antigen is as yet unknown.

Synthetic templates analogous to TCR were spiked into all PCRs individually. The assay was immunoSEQ multiplex PCR, and TCRdb's table has in-frame clones only and misses some. The sample carries about 40,000 clones, around 80% recorded once. Per-patient samples, pretreatment and on-treatment, numbered 1 to 8. The input for sequencing was PBMCs, taken around atezolizumab (anti-PD-L1) treatment. This sequence was found in a man aged 55 to 70 with urothelial cancer. This chain links TRBV5-6 with TRBJ1-5; D call uncertain. Written as DNA, the CDR3 is TGTGCCAGCAGCCGACGGGAGTTCAATCAGCCCCAGCATTTT. Amino acid sequence: CASSRREFNQPQHF.